This T cell receptor beta chain came from a study of patients and donors after allogeneic stem cell transplantation. TCRdb re-called the RT-PCR reads through MiXCR, storing one row per CDR3 protein. The sample lists 800,000 to 1,000,000 distinct CDR3 sequences, about 20% occurring once. What was sequenced was blood, either unsorted or a sorted T cell fraction (not recorded which). The origin of this receptor is a human donor who was either an allogeneic HSCT recipient or a stem cell or donor lymphocyte infusion donor (not recorded which). It is not recorded whose cells these are; they may come from a transplant donor.

DNA of the CDR3: TGCGCCAGCAGCCAAAGCCCCGGGCGTAAAAAGGGTGAGCAGTTCTTC. Translated, it gives CASSQSPGRKKGEQFF. The rearrangement uses TRBV4-3 and TRBJ2-1; no reliable D call. Looked up from germline, CDR1 is LGHNA and CDR2 is YSLEER. Trimming cost V 2 bases and J 9 bases, with 20 bases left between them. CDR3 length: 16 residues.